A single TCR beta chain is shown here with its context. Some clones are missing from TCRdb's copy, which holds only in-frame ones; the method was immunoSEQ multiplex PCR. This table has under 450,000 clones, roughly 90% appearing once. The data originate from a study of blood T cell repertoires in COVID-19. CDR1 and CDR2 from the germline V gene are SGHRS and YFSETQ. The CDR3 is 14 amino acids. The V and J ends lost 3 bases and 5 bases respectively, with 14 bases between them. The sequence derives from a woman between 55 and 75 years old with COVID-19, enrolled during active disease. Sequencing was carried out using peripheral blood. The rearrangement joins TRBV5-1 to TRBJ1-1; D is ambiguous. CDR3 residues: CASSSPRPGTEAFF. For the CDR3, the DNA is TGCGCCAGCAGCTCCCCCCGCCCGGGGACTGAAGCTTTCTTT.